Listed below are T cell receptor beta chains from one sample, sequenced in a study of cytotoxic CD8 clonotypes in ibrutinib-treated CLL. Data came from immunoSEQ multiplex PCR; TCRdb stores just in-frame clones and leaves some out. The profile shows more than 110,000 clones, 75% to 95% of them singletons. This specimen was PBMCs, taken after 12 months of ibrutinib treatment. These receptors were taken from a human donor with chronic lymphocytic leukemia. CDR3s include the opening cysteine and the closing phenylalanine or tryptophan. Fields, in order: CDR3 length, J gene, V gene, clone size, CDR3 protein. Part of the rows lack a size; the others show once, few, many or a class for expanded clones.

len: 14
j_gene: TRBJ2-5
v_gene: TRBV28
abundance: -
CDR3aa: CASRIYRGDKTQYF

len: 13
j_gene: TRBJ2-3
v_gene: TRBV6-5
abundance: -
CDR3aa: CASSYGRSDTQYF

len: 15
j_gene: TRBJ2-2
v_gene: TRBV19
abundance: -
CDR3aa: CASSIAGSLLGELFF

len: 14
j_gene: TRBJ2-7
v_gene: TRBV19
abundance: -
CDR3aa: CASTRTSGTNEQYF

len: 13
j_gene: TRBJ2-5
v_gene: TRBV19
abundance: -
CDR3aa: CASNQTVQETQYF

len: 13
j_gene: TRBJ2-1
v_gene: TRBV18
abundance: -
CDR3aa: CASSLGGSNEQFF

len: 16
j_gene: TRBJ1-2
v_gene: TRBV5-8
abundance: -
CDR3aa: CASSLGLQASRGGYTF

len: 16
j_gene: TRBJ2-1
v_gene: TRBV2
abundance: -
CDR3aa: CASSLSGLAGHNEQFF

len: 16
j_gene: TRBJ2-3
v_gene: TRBV7-3
abundance: -
CDR3aa: CASSSSSGSNSDTQYF

len: 12
j_gene: TRBJ2-7
v_gene: TRBV28
abundance: -
CDR3aa: CASSFPSYEQYF

len: 14
j_gene: TRBJ1-2
v_gene: TRBV7-3
abundance: -
CDR3aa: CASSHGSELYGYTF

len: 14
j_gene: TRBJ2-7
v_gene: TRBV19
abundance: few
CDR3aa: CASSIAGGTYEQYF

len: 14
j_gene: TRBJ2-7
v_gene: TRBV9
abundance: -
CDR3aa: CASSVEREEDEQYF

len: 17
j_gene: TRBJ2-2
v_gene: TRBV18
abundance: -
CDR3aa: CASSPPRNTSNTGELFF

len: 16
j_gene: TRBJ1-1
v_gene: TRBV5-7
abundance: -
CDR3aa: CASSLPTEGAYTEAFF

len: 16
j_gene: TRBJ2-1
v_gene: TRBV9
abundance: -
CDR3aa: CASSPPRVPDFNEQFF

len: 13
j_gene: TRBJ2-7
v_gene: TRBV7-2
abundance: -
CDR3aa: CASSPSPFYEQYF

len: 14
j_gene: TRBJ2-1
v_gene: TRBV5-6
abundance: -
CDR3aa: CASRLDLSYNEQFF

len: 14
j_gene: TRBJ1-1
v_gene: TRBV19
abundance: once
CDR3aa: CASTPREGNTEAFF

len: 14
j_gene: TRBJ2-3
v_gene: TRBV29-1
abundance: -
CDR3aa: CSVDGTSGTDTQYF

len: 17
j_gene: TRBJ2-1
v_gene: TRBV28
abundance: -
CDR3aa: CASSLFKGGWGNEGQFF

len: 17
j_gene: TRBJ2-4
v_gene: TRBV7-9
abundance: -
CDR3aa: CASGSTSGVLAKNIQYF

len: 13
j_gene: TRBJ2-3
v_gene: TRBV6-5
abundance: -
CDR3aa: CASSPSYADTQYF

len: 15
j_gene: TRBJ2-7
v_gene: TRBV18
abundance: -
CDR3aa: CASSPPGQGIYEQYF

len: 13
j_gene: TRBJ2-2
v_gene: TRBV10-3
abundance: once
CDR3aa: CAIPGRNTGELFF

len: 19
j_gene: TRBJ2-1
v_gene: TRBV7-7
abundance: -
CDR3aa: CASSQQGTLPTVPYNEQFF

len: 15
j_gene: TRBJ2-2
v_gene: TRBV27
abundance: -
CDR3aa: CASRWGQENTGELFF

len: 16
j_gene: TRBJ2-1
v_gene: TRBV7-2
abundance: -
CDR3aa: CASSASGLAGGNEQFF

len: 14
j_gene: TRBJ1-2
v_gene: TRBV6-5
abundance: few
CDR3aa: CASSYGAGTYGYTF

len: 17
j_gene: TRBJ1-5
v_gene: TRBV18
abundance: -
CDR3aa: CASSPGTGAFRNQPQHF

len: 14
j_gene: TRBJ1-2
v_gene: TRBV4-3
abundance: -
CDR3aa: CASSQGEGAIGYTF

len: 14
j_gene: TRBJ2-7
v_gene: TRBV9
abundance: -
CDR3aa: CASSVSIGRYEQYF

len: 13
j_gene: TRBJ1-1
v_gene: TRBV27
abundance: -
CDR3aa: CASSSVETTEAFF

len: 14
j_gene: TRBJ2-5
v_gene: TRBV5-1
abundance: -
CDR3aa: CASSSGAIWETQYF

len: 17
j_gene: TRBJ2-5
v_gene: TRBV18
abundance: -
CDR3aa: CASSPRTSGTNGETQYF

len: 18
j_gene: TRBJ2-7
v_gene: TRBV7-6
abundance: once
CDR3aa: CASSLVAGWQGSTYEQYF

len: 16
j_gene: TRBJ1-3
v_gene: TRBV18
abundance: -
CDR3aa: CASSPPGRSSGNTIYF

len: 16
j_gene: TRBJ2-7
v_gene: TRBV5-1
abundance: -
CDR3aa: CASELGVAGGVSTPDF

len: 14
j_gene: TRBJ2-5
v_gene: TRBV19
abundance: once
CDR3aa: CASSTPPRDETQYF

len: 12
j_gene: TRBJ2-7
v_gene: TRBV30
abundance: -
CDR3aa: CAGTSGRDEQYF

len: 15
j_gene: TRBJ2-5
v_gene: TRBV7-2
abundance: -
CDR3aa: CASSATGGVGETQYF

len: 14
j_gene: TRBJ1-2
v_gene: TRBV5-1
abundance: -
CDR3aa: CASSLTMGVGGYTF

len: 14
j_gene: TRBJ2-3
v_gene: TRBV19
abundance: -
CDR3aa: CASSRGLGTDTQYF

len: 16
j_gene: TRBJ1-2
v_gene: TRBV19
abundance: once
CDR3aa: CASSIDLRVLGYGYTF

len: 15
j_gene: TRBJ2-7
v_gene: TRBV5-1
abundance: -
CDR3aa: CASSLGSGTFYEQYF

len: 15
j_gene: TRBJ1-6
v_gene: TRBV9
abundance: -
CDR3aa: CASSVGSFGNSPLHF

len: 15
j_gene: TRBJ2-2
v_gene: TRBV11-2
abundance: -
CDR3aa: CASSFAGADTGELFF

len: 16
j_gene: TRBJ2-5
v_gene: TRBV9
abundance: -
CDR3aa: CASSVGLWGERETQYF

len: 14
j_gene: TRBJ2-2
v_gene: TRBV18
abundance: -
CDR3aa: CASSPPKDTGELFF

len: 14
j_gene: TRBJ1-4
v_gene: TRBV6-5
abundance: -
CDR3aa: CASSSYLFGEKLFF

len: 14
j_gene: TRBJ2-5
v_gene: TRBV9
abundance: -
CDR3aa: CASSGGGLELTQYF

len: 15
j_gene: TRBJ1-2
v_gene: TRBV10-3
abundance: once
CDR3aa: CAISESGQTNYGYTF

len: 12
j_gene: TRBJ2-5
v_gene: TRBV29-1
abundance: -
CDR3aa: CSVDSIRETQYF

len: 17
j_gene: TRBJ2-1
v_gene: TRBV10-3
abundance: -
CDR3aa: CAISESQASGYRDEQFF

len: 15
j_gene: TRBJ2-1
v_gene: TRBV27
abundance: -
CDR3aa: CASWTTSGIINEQFF

len: 15
j_gene: TRBJ2-3
v_gene: TRBV9
abundance: -
CDR3aa: CASSTDYLGTDTQYF

len: 14
j_gene: TRBJ2-7
v_gene: TRBV6-6
abundance: few
CDR3aa: CASSRLAGPYEQYF

len: 15
j_gene: TRBJ2-7
v_gene: TRBV7-9
abundance: -
CDR3aa: CASSLAPEGTYEQYF

len: 11
j_gene: TRBJ1-1
v_gene: TRBV11-1
abundance: once
CDR3aa: CASSLQGGAFF

len: 15
j_gene: TRBJ2-1
v_gene: TRBV4-2
abundance: -
CDR3aa: CASRDDAIPYNEQFF